Each of the 27 T cell receptor beta chains below was sequenced from the same sample in a study of T cells in Graves' hyperthyroidism and ophthalmopathy. Authors of the study amplified TCR beta CDR3 regions from RNA transcripts. Primed by the HTBI set, a first-round RT-PCR was run on the TCR CDR3. One entry per CDR3 protein results from TCRdb running MiXCR on the multiplex PCR reads. The sample holds under 350,000 distinct CDR3 sequences, roughly 13% seen once. Sequenced input: blood. These receptors were obtained from a young woman with Graves' hyperthyroidism that later progressed to Graves' ophthalmopathy.

This clonotype was recorded many times. The V call is TRBV29-1, the J call TRBJ2-1; D unresolved. In germline, CDR1 is SQVTM, CDR2 ANQGSEA. The CDR3 covers 14 residues. V was trimmed by 7 bases and J by 7 bases, leaving 20 bases between them. CDR3 DNA sequence: TGCAGCGGGACCGGGTTCCGAGTAGGGAATGAGCAGTTCTTC. Translating gives CSGTGFRVGNEQFF.

This clonotype occurred many times. The chain recombines TRBV6-1 with TRBJ2-7; tentative D call: TRBD2 (6 bases). Trimming removed 6 bases at V and 0 bases at J, with 15 bases between. The CDR3 totals 15 residues. The germline V gene has CDR1 MNHNS and CDR2 SASEGT. Here the CDR3 reads CASSPPSASSYEQYF. The CDR3 DNA reads as TGTGCCAGCAGCCCCCCTAGCGCCAGCTCCTACGAGCAGTACTTC.

This clonotype was found many times. This rearrangement joins TRBV27 to TRBJ2-7; TRBD2 aligns across 7 bases. CDR3 length equals 12 residues. Germline trimming cut 10 bases from V and 2 bases from J; bases unmatched to any gene: 5. The V gene's germline CDR1 is MNHEY and CDR2 SMNVEV (reference sequence). The CDR3 spells CATWDYPYEQYF. In nucleotides, the CDR3 is TGTGCCACCTGGGACTATCCCTACGAGCAGTACTTC.

This clonotype was picked up many times. The chain joins TRBV7-8 to TRBJ2-5; D unclear. V shed 2 bases and J shed 5 bases, with 21 bases lying between them. This CDR3 region has 17 residues. Germline assignment: CDR1 SGHVS and CDR2 FQNEAQ. The CDR3 is CASSLKAAGRVRETQYF. Here the CDR3 DNA reads TGTGCCAGCAGCTTAAAGGCGGCCGGCCGAGTGCGGGAGACCCAGTACTTC.

This clonotype was observed at least ten times. The CDR3 bases are TGTGCCAGCAGTCTCCAGGGGGCGGTCACTGAAGCTTTCTTT. This sequence encodes CASSLQGAVTEAFF. The rearrangement joins TRBV7-2 to TRBJ1-1; the match to TRBD1 covers 8 bases. This CDR3 has 14 residues. Germline-derived CDR1 and CDR2 are SGHTA and FQGNSA. V was clipped by 6 bases and J by 4 bases; unmatched bases: 7.

In its sample, this clonotype was seen many times. The V and J genes are TRBV7-2 and TRBJ1-3; 8 bases are a match to TRBD1. The J segment lost 13 bases and the V segment lost 3 bases, leaving 5 bases of the junction unmatched. The CDR3 totals 12 residues. Germline assignment: CDR1 SGHTA and CDR2 FQGNSA. CDR3 sequence (DNA): TGTGCCAGCAGCTTTCCGGGACAGGAGATATATTTT. It translates to CASSFPGQEIYF.

This clonotype showed up many times. The chain recombines TRBV7-2 with TRBJ2-3; 12 nucleotides line up with TRBD2. The CDR3 is 14 amino acids. Germline V gene lookup returns CDR1 SGHTA and CDR2 FQGNSA. V was pared by 1 base and J by 11 bases, with 4 bases of the junction left unmatched. This CDR3 reads CASSLEASGREQYF. CDR3 nucleotide sequence: TGTGCCAGCAGCTTAGAGGCTAGCGGGAGGGAGCAGTATTTT.

In this sample, this clonotype turned up many times. CDR3 residues: CASSTGTGGSPLHF. DNA for the CDR3: TGTGCCAGCAGCACAGGGACAGGGGGTTCACCCCTCCACTTT. The V gene is TRBV28, the J gene TRBJ1-6, with 11 bases identical to TRBD1. There are 14 residues in the CDR3. Germline assignment: CDR1 MDHEN and CDR2 SYDVKM. Unmatched junction bases numbered 4, after V lost 6 bases and J lost 9 bases.

The sample holds a few counts of this clonotype. The V and J genes are TRBV19 and TRBJ2-5; 7 bases map to TRBD1. With 4 bases clipped from V and 3 bases from J, the junction kept 2 bases outside the gene matches. The CDR3 contains 13 residues. CDR1 is LNHDA, CDR2 SQIVND, per germline (reference sequence). CDR3 coding DNA: TGTGCCAGTAGTAATACAGGGGAAGAGACCCAGTACTTC. This gives the protein CASSNTGEETQYF.

This clonotype was seen at least ten times. The chain is built from TRBV7-2 and TRBJ2-5; maybe TRBD2 (6 bases). This CDR3 has 15 residues. V was trimmed by 5 bases and J by 5 bases, leaving 18 bases between them. Germline V gene lookup returns CDR1 SGHTA and CDR2 FQGNSA. In DNA form, the CDR3 reads TGTGCCAGCAGCCGACCACTGGGAGGTAGGGAGACCCAGTACTTC. Amino acids: CASSRPLGGRETQYF.

This chain links TRBV10-3 with TRBJ2-2; TRBD2 matches at 7 bases. Trimming cost V 6 bases and J 1 base; bases outside gene matches: 14. Germline V gene lookup returns CDR1 ENHRY and CDR2 SYGVKD. This CDR3 comprises 18 residues. DNA for the CDR3: TGTGCCATCAGCCGAGAGGCGGGACTAACAATGAACACCGGGGAGCTGTTTTTT. Its translation is CAISREAGLTMNTGELFF.

This clonotype was counted at least ten times. The chain uses TRBV6-2 or TRBV6-3 and TRBJ2-7; 8 bases align to TRBD2. Per the germline V gene, CDR1 is MNHEY and CDR2 is SVGEGT. The CDR3 is made up of 23 amino acids. With 0 bases clipped from V and 0 bases from J, the junction kept 25 bases outside the gene matches. CDR3 protein: CASSYSSRPTGGRVTHSSYEQYF. The CDR3 DNA follows: TGTGCCAGCAGTTACTCCTCGCGGCCGACGGGGGGGAGAGTGACGCATAGCTCCTACGAGCAGTACTTC.

The chain combines TRBV12-3 or TRBV12-4 with TRBJ2-2; 9 bases are shared with TRBD1. The CDR3 runs to 16 residues. After removal of 3 bases from V and 5 bases from J, the junction contained 7 bases not matched to a gene. CDR3 region: CASSLDGDRATGELFF. The CDR3 coding sequence is TGTGCCAGCAGTTTGGACGGGGACAGGGCGACCGGGGAGCTGTTTTTT.

This sequence joins TRBV4-2 and TRBJ1-1, with D hard to call. The CDR3 consists of 13 residues. The ends were cut back, 0 bases at V and 10 bases at J, with 12 bases in the middle. Germline V gives CDR1 LGHNA, CDR2 YNFKEQ. The CDR3 nucleotides are TGTGCCAGCAGCCAAGATCCGACGGTGGGAGCTTTCTTT. It translates to CASSQDPTVGAFF.

This clonotype has at least ten counts. One end of the junction fails to match germline, which may point to a read error. The chain couples TRBV20-1 to TRBJ1-1; D is unresolved. CDR3 length: 16 amino acids. Germline V lookup: CDR1 DFQATT, CDR2 SNEGSKA (reference sequence). The CDR3 DNA sequence: TGCAGTGCGAGAGGCGCGGGCTCTGCGTCATTGAATGAAGCTTTCTTT. This sequence encodes CSARGAGSASLNEAFF.

V usage is TRBV27 and J usage is TRBJ1-1, with D perhaps matching TRBD1 (6 bases). The CDR3 extends over 14 amino acids. V was clipped by 8 bases and J by 0 bases, with 13 bases between them. CDR1 is MNHEY, CDR2 SMNVEV, per germline (reference sequence). The CDR3 DNA sequence: TGTGCCAGCCAGACAGGACCTATGAACACTGAAGCTTTCTTT. It specifies CASQTGPMNTEAFF.

On this clonotype itself: A much larger clone differs from this one at a single base, so this may be a read error. The chain employs TRBV4-1 and TRBJ2-1, with TRBD2 matching 10 bases. Germline V gives CDR1 MGHRA, CDR2 YSYEKL. This CDR3 is 16 amino acids long. CDR3 nucleotide sequence: TGCGCCAGCAGCCAAGGATACAGCGGGAGGGGCAATGAGCGGTTCTTC. This sequence encodes CASSQGYSGRGNERFF.

The sample holds many counts of this clonotype. The J gene is TRBJ1-4, the V gene TRBV7-9; 7 positions match TRBD1. J gave up 7 bases and V 5 bases, and 10 bases lay outside the gene matches. The CDR3 sequence is 15 residues long. Germline CDR1 is SEHNR and CDR2 is FQNEAQ (reference sequence). The CDR3 sequence is CASSDPTGLGEKLFF. The CDR3 DNA reads as TGTGCCAGCAGCGACCCGACAGGGCTTGGTGAAAAACTGTTTTTT. Looking up the rest from reference TRBV7-9 and TRBJ1-4 gives the full variable domain: DTGVSQNPRHKITKRGQNVTFRCDPISEHNRLYWYRQTLGQGPEFLTYFQNEAQLEKSRLLSDRFSAERPKGSFSTLEIQRTEQGDSAMYLCASSDPTGLGEKLFFGSGTQLSVL.

This clonotype showed up just a few times. The chain uses TRBV4-3 and TRBJ2-1; D is perhaps TRBD2 (6 bases). Germline V gene lookup returns CDR1 LGHNA and CDR2 YSLEER. The CDR3 sequence is 15 residues long. V lost 2 bases to trimming and J lost 9 bases, with 17 bases between them. The CDR3 is CASSQRGLGLGEQFF. The CDR3 bases are TGCGCCAGCAGCCAACGGGGACTGGGCTTGGGTGAGCAGTTCTTC.

The sample holds many counts of this clonotype. The chain employs TRBV4-3 and TRBJ1-1, with D unresolved. Deletions cut 4 bases from V and 6 bases from J, with 21 bases between. The CDR3 spans 16 residues. CDR1 and CDR2 from the germline V gene are LGHNA and YSLEER. The DNA of the CDR3 is TGCGCCAGCAGCCCGTCCCTAGGGCAGACCAACGCTGAAGCTTTCTTT. This gives the protein CASSPSLGQTNAEAFF.

This clonotype came up many times. The J gene is TRBJ2-7, the V gene TRBV6-5; possible D gene TRBD2, 6 bases. Trimming removed 1 base at V and 0 bases at J, with 10 bases between. CDR1 and CDR2 from the germline V gene are MNHEY and SVGAGI. There are 15 residues in the CDR3. Here the CDR3 reads CASSYFAGSSYEQYF. Written as DNA, the CDR3 is TGTGCCAGCAGTTACTTTGCGGGGAGCTCCTACGAGCAGTACTTC.

This clonotype was observed at least ten times. The chain uses TRBV7-2 and TRBJ2-1; D call uncertain. The germline V gene encodes CDR1 SGHTA and CDR2 FQGNSA. Between the trimmed V and J ends, which lost 2 bases and 2 bases, there was a span of 13 bases. The CDR3 loop spans 16 amino acids. For the CDR3, the DNA is TGTGCCAGCAGCTTAACGCGGAGTACAGCCTACAATGAGCAGTTCTTC. This encodes CASSLTRSTAYNEQFF.

V is TRBV7-2 and J is TRBJ2-1; 12 bases align to TRBD2. CDR3 length: 17 amino acids. The germline V gene has CDR1 SGHTA and CDR2 FQGNSA. Trimming removed 4 bases from V and 9 bases from J; junction bases left unmatched: 13. CDR3 region: CASSSASGLAGTVEQFF. DNA for the CDR3: TGTGCCAGCAGCTCAGCTTCCGGACTAGCGGGAACGGTTGAGCAGTTCTTC.

Note on this clonotype: A much more abundant neighbour one base away suggests this may be a read error. The missing conserved phenylalanine or tryptophan at the end of this CDR3 makes a read error likely. CDR3 region: CASSLEEGANQETQYL. CDR3 coding DNA: TGTGCCAGCAGCTTAGAGGAAGGAGCGAATCAAGAGACCCAGTACCTC. The V call is TRBV7-9, the J call TRBJ2-5; D call uncertain. Germline V gene sequence: CDR1 SEHNR, CDR2 FQNEAQ (reference sequence). There are 16 residues in the CDR3. V lost 1 base, J lost 2 bases, and 14 bases lay in between.

This clonotype was counted many times. The chain carries TRBV20-1 and TRBJ1-6; possible D gene TRBD1, 5 bases. Germline V gene lookup returns CDR1 DFQATT and CDR2 SNEGSKA (reference sequence). V lost 1 base and J 8 bases, leaving 12 bases between the germline ends. The CDR3 runs 14 residues. CDR3 in amino acids: CSARGGGYDSPLHF. In nucleotides, the CDR3 is TGCAGTGCTAGAGGGGGGGGATATGATTCACCCCTCCACTTT.

Ten or more counts support this clonotype. The V call is TRBV7-2, the J call TRBJ1-2; the D is unclear. CDR1 is SGHTA and CDR2 is FQGNSA in the germline V gene. This CDR3 is built from 13 residues. V shed 4 bases and J shed 5 bases, with 11 bases lying between them. CDR3 coding DNA: TGTGCCAGCAGCTCCGGCCTGGAGTATGGCTACACCTTC. Its protein is CASSSGLEYGYTF.

This clonotype came up many times. The CDR3 sequence: CASQGGRETQYF. The CDR3 bases are TGTGCCAGCCAAGGGGGCCGAGAGACCCAGTACTTC. V usage is TRBV2 and J usage is TRBJ2-5, with TRBD1 identical over 7 bases. Germline-derived CDR1 and CDR2 are SNHLY and FYNNEI. The trim removed 8 bases at V and 4 bases at J, leaving 4 bases unmatched. CDR3 length: 12 residues.